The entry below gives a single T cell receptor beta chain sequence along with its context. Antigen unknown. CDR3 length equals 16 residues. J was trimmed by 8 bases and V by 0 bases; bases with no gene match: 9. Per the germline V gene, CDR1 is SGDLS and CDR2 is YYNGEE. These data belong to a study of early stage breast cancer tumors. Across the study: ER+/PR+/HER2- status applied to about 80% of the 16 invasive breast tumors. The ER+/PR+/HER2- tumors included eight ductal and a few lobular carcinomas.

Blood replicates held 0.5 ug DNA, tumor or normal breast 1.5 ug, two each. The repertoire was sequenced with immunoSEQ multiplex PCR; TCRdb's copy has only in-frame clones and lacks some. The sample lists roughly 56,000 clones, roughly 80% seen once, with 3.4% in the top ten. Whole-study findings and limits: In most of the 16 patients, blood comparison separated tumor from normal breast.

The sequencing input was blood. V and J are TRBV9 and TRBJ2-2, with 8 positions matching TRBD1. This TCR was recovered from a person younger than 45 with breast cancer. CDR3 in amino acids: CASSVVGQAVGGELFF. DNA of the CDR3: TGTGCCAGCAGCGTAGTGGGACAGGCAGTAGGAGGGGAGCTGTTTTTT.